This TCR beta chain was profiled in a study of T cells after yellow fever vaccination. Study-level findings and limits: A large majority of primary-vaccination clones showed up again after the booster (approximately 95% CD4, 75% to 90% CD8).

Germline CDR1 is DFQATT and CDR2 is SNEGSKA (reference sequence). V was trimmed by 1 base and J by 7 bases, leaving 8 bases between them. The CDR3 has 11 amino acids. Points on this clonotype: Its antigen is unidentified.

In TCRdb, the 5' RACE reads were re-called with MiXCR into one record per CDR3 protein. The data contain hundreds of thousands of distinct CDR3 sequences, around 6.4% of them singletons. This chain uses TRBV20-1 with TRBJ2-7; D gene uncertain. Sequencing used PBMCs, obtained 5 days after the yellow fever booster vaccination. The TCR originated in a man younger than 45 who received the YFV17D yellow fever vaccine. DNA of the CDR3: TGCAGTGCTAGAGGCCTGGGGGAGCAGTACTTC. Translated: CSARGLGEQYF.